One T cell receptor (beta chain) is described in this entry. The repertoire was sequenced with immunoSEQ multiplex PCR; TCRdb's copy has only in-frame clones and lacks some. The table records some 120,000 clones, about 89% of them present only once. Looked up from germline, CDR1 is LNHNV and CDR2 is YYDKDF (reference sequence). Trimming at V came to 3 bases and at J to 3 bases, leaving 5 bases not matched to a gene. The CDR3 has 15 amino acids. This entry comes from a study of control samples from healthy donors and cancer patients. This receptor was taken from a man in his sixties in good health. V is TRBV15 and J is TRBJ1-5, with 7 nucleotides matching TRBD1. Sequencing input: blood. The CDR3 sequence: CATSSFDRDNQPQHF. For the CDR3, the DNA is TGTGCCACCAGCAGCTTCGACAGGGACAATCAGCCCCAGCATTTT.